This T cell receptor (beta chain) was obtained from a study of T cell responses to AZD1222 COVID-19 vaccine. Study-level background: Pooled samples include second doses given at about 4 or 12 weeks.

Assay: immunoSEQ multiplex PCR; the TCRdb copy retains only in-frame clones and omits some. The data hold approximately 160,000 clones, with about 92% observed a single time. Findings of the study overall: Repertoire samples came only from after the peak T cell response. The donor cohort was predominantly white British with a female majority, and clonal diversity may have been underestimated.

About this clone: The antigen remains undetermined.

The sequencing used peripheral blood, collected on day 0 of AZD1222 vaccination. The clonotype comes from an adult in good health.

CDR3 protein: CASSSALLFGNTIYF. DNA for the CDR3: TGTGCCAGCAGTTCGGCCCTCCTTTTTGGAAACACCATATATTTT. The chain employs TRBV28 and TRBJ1-3; no clear D. The ends were cut back, 4 bases at V and 3 bases at J, with 13 bases in the middle. The germline V gene has CDR1 MDHEN and CDR2 SYDVKM. The CDR3 has 15 amino acids.